Listed below are T cell receptor beta chains from one sample, sequenced in a study of breast tumors, draining lymph nodes, adjacent tissues. MiXCR, run by TCRdb on the multiplex PCR reads, gives a single entry per CDR3 protein. In the table there are about 230,000 distinct CDR3 sequences, about 30% of which are singletons. Sequenced material: axillary lymph node tissue. Receptors were obtained from a female donor with breast cancer. Some clones in this sample may be carry-over from other donors' samples. CDR3s include the opening cysteine and the closing phenylalanine or tryptophan. D genes are given only for firm matches.

j_call d_call v_call cdr3_aa
TRBJ2-2 . TRBV5-1 CASTPLWGSGGELFF
TRBJ2-3 . TRBV4-2 CASSQVVIATRGTDTQYF
TRBJ2-2 . TRBV9 CASSSGNTGELFF
TRBJ2-5 . TRBV28 CASSLARVETQYF
TRBJ2-6 TRBD1 TRBV7-9 CASSLDRTGFSSIVQSGANVLTF
TRBJ2-7 . TRBV7-6 CASSWGSPCEQYF
TRBJ2-3 TRBD1 TRBV20-1 CSASPGTATDTQYF
TRBJ1-4 . TRBV7-6 CASSLSAGTTNEKLFF
TRBJ1-6 . TRBV20-1 CSARVAGAPREPLHF
TRBJ2-2 . TRBV7-2 CASSLDFGNTGELFF
TRBJ1-2 . TRBV7-2 CASSLRRSGYTF
TRBJ2-5 TRBD2 TRBV4-2 CASSQDLGAGGETQYF
TRBJ2-5 . TRBV18 CASSPEKETQYF
TRBJ1-2 TRBD1 TRBV19 CASSWAGGFDYGYTF
TRBJ2-3 . TRBV6-1 CATGPGSTDTQYF
TRBJ1-4 . TRBV6-2/TRBV6-3 CASRLASTVNNEKLFF
TRBJ1-1 . TRBV7-9 CASSFVEGRAFF